This entry lists 6 T cell receptor beta chains sequenced from one sample in a study of blood T cell repertoires in COVID-19. Clones were sequenced by immunoSEQ multiplex PCR, and TCRdb holds only the in-frame ones, with some missing. Among roughly 220,000 clones listed, roughly 90% were seen once. The sample consisted of PBMCs or T cells enriched from blood (not recorded which). The receptors stem from a woman aged 30 to 39 who had recovered from COVID-19.

In DNA form, the CDR3 reads TGCGCCAGCAGTCTCGCCCCCAGGGTAGGGGCCAACGTCCTGACTTTC. As protein: CASSLAPRVGANVLTF. The genes are TRBV23-1 and TRBJ2-6, with a tentative D call TRBD1 (5 bases). TRBV23-1 is filed as an ORF, its function uncertain. The CDR3 runs 16 residues. The ends were cut back, 4 bases at V and 4 bases at J, with 14 bases in the middle.

The chain uses TRBV5-6 and TRBJ2-1; 9 bases map to TRBD1. Losses at the gene ends were 3 bases for V and 3 bases for J; bases not matched to a gene: 1. The germline gives CDR1 SGHDT, CDR2 YYEEEE. This CDR3 contains 14 residues. The chain's CDR3 is CASSSGQGYNEQFF. The CDR3 region has the DNA TGTGCCAGCAGCTCGGGACAGGGCTACAATGAGCAGTTCTTC.

V usage is TRBV6-1 and J usage is TRBJ2-5; the D is unclear. The CDR3 consists of 15 residues. The germline V gene encodes CDR1 MNHNS and CDR2 SASEGT. Trimming cost V 2 bases and J 1 base, with 11 bases left between them. CDR3 DNA sequence: TGTGCCAGCAGTGAATTTTGGTCGGTCCAAGAGACCCAGTACTTC. It codes for CASSEFWSVQETQYF.

The chain has TRBV27 and TRBJ2-2; D is possibly TRBD2 (5 bases). Germline CDR1 MNHEY, CDR2 SMNVEV (reference sequence). The CDR3 is 19 residues long. V was pared by 0 bases and J by 5 bases, with 22 bases between. In nucleotides, the CDR3 is TGTGCCAGCAGTTTATCCGCCCCCCTTGGAGGCTTAGGGACCGGGGAGCTGTTTTTT. It translates to CASSLSAPLGGLGTGELFF.

The chain couples TRBV4-2 to TRBJ2-3, with 13 positions matching TRBD2. V shed 4 bases, J shed 0 bases, and the junction held 4 bases outside the gene matches. Germline CDR1 is LGHNA and CDR2 is YNFKEQ. The CDR3 totals 17 residues. For the CDR3, the DNA is TGTGCCAGCAGCCGAGTACTAGCGGGGGGGAGCACAGATACGCAGTATTTT. Translation gives CASSRVLAGGSTDTQYF.

The chain employs TRBV7-2 and TRBJ2-2, with 7 bases identical to TRBD2. CDR1 SGHTA and CDR2 FQGNSA come from the germline V gene. The length of the CDR3 is 18 residues. J was trimmed by 1 base and V by 1 base; bases with no gene match: 9. CDR3 region: CASSLEVGGGLNTGELFF. The DNA for the CDR3 is TGTGCCAGCAGCTTAGAGGTCGGCGGGGGATTGAACACCGGGGAGCTGTTTTTT.